Each of the 29 T cell receptor beta chains below was sequenced from the same sample in a study of T cells after posttransplantation cyclophosphamide. Here immunoSEQ multiplex PCR was the method, and the copy in TCRdb shows in-frame clones only, minus some. The sample shows some 14,000 clones, no singletons; the ten largest hold roughly 23%. A marrow graft followed busulfan-fludarabine conditioning, with cyclophosphamide on days +3 and +4. The source was PBMCs, collected 1,000 to 1,200 days after allogeneic stem cell transplant with posttransplant cyclophosphamide. The receptors were gathered from a female patient aged 35-55 years who received an allogeneic stem cell transplant from a related donor, was CMV-positive, and had no GVHD. Some of the T cells may derive from the graft donor.

In this sample, this clone turned up many times. This sequence joins TRBV25-1 and TRBJ2-7; 7 bases fit TRBD2. The germline CDR1 and CDR2 sequences are MGHDK and SYGVNS. The CDR3 contains 12 residues. V shed 6 bases, J shed 6 bases, and the junction held 5 bases outside the gene matches. The CDR3: CASSKAGFEQYF. In DNA form, the CDR3 reads TGTGCCAGCAGCAAAGCGGGGTTCGAGCAGTACTTC.

At least ten counts were recorded for this clone. The chain employs TRBV27 and TRBJ1-4; D uncertain. Germline V CDR1 and CDR2: MNHEY, SMNVEV (reference sequence). The length of the CDR3 is 14 residues. Trimming shortened V by 6 bases and J by 7 bases, and 15 bases separated the two germline ends. In DNA, the CDR3 is TGTGCCAGCAGAGAGACACCTTTGGGTGAAAAACTGTTTTTT. As protein: CASRETPLGEKLFF.

This clone appeared many times. The chain employs TRBV10-1 and TRBJ2-2, with D unresolved. Germline values: CDR1 WNHNN, CDR2 SYGVQD (reference sequence). This CDR3 spans 15 amino acids. Trimming took off 10 bases at V and 3 bases at J, with 18 bases between the two ends. The CDR3 is CAILLEVAYTGELFF. The CDR3 region has the DNA TGCGCCATTTTGCTCGAAGTAGCATACACCGGGGAGCTGTTTTTT.

Ten or more counts support this clone. The chain carries TRBV9 and TRBJ2-5, with D perhaps matching TRBD2 (6 bases). This CDR3 comprises 14 residues. Trimming removed 0 bases from V and 2 bases from J, with 8 bases in between. Germline V gene data show CDR1 as SGDLS and CDR2 as YYNGEE. The CDR3, as DNA: TGTGCCAGCAGCGTAGATCGGGGGCAAGAGACCCAGTACTTC. It codes for CASSVDRGQETQYF.

This clone was counted ten times or more. This sequence joins TRBV6-5 and TRBJ2-3, with 8 positions matching TRBD2. The CDR3 is made up of 14 amino acids. V gave up 0 bases and J gave up 5 bases; unmatched junction bases: 1. Germline CDR1 and CDR2: MNHEY and SVGAGI. This CDR3 is CASSYSRGGDTQYF. The CDR3 nucleotides read TGTGCCAGCAGTTACTCCCGGGGGGGAGATACGCAGTATTTT.

This clone was picked up many times. The gene calls are TRBV4-2 and TRBJ2-1; 13 bases are a match to TRBD2. The germline gives CDR1 LGHNA, CDR2 YNFKEQ. The CDR3 is 19 amino acids. With V trimmed by 1 base and J by 0 bases, 6 bases remained unmatched. The CDR3 bases are TGTGCCAGCAGCCAAGCCGGACTAGCGGGGGCCGGCTCCTACAATGAGCAGTTCTTC. Amino acid sequence: CASSQAGLAGAGSYNEQFF.

The CDR3 nucleotides are TGCGCCAGCAGCTTAGGGCGGGGGGGCCGGGGTGAGCAGTTCTTC. Its translation: CASSLGRGGRGEQFF. V gene TRBV5-1 combines with J gene TRBJ2-1, with 9 bases matching TRBD2. The CDR3 totals 15 residues. The germline CDR1 and CDR2 sequences are SGHRS and YFSETQ. Trimming removed 2 bases from V and 9 bases from J; junction bases left unmatched: 9.

This clone was detected ten times or more. V and J are TRBV5-1 and TRBJ2-7, with TRBD2 as a possible D gene (6 bases). Germline loops: CDR1 SGHRS, CDR2 YFSETQ. CDR3 length: 15 residues. Deletions cut 0 bases from V and 2 bases from J, with 12 bases between. The CDR3 loop reads CASSLVQGGPYEQYF. CDR3 bases: TGCGCCAGCAGCTTGGTTCAGGGAGGACCCTACGAGCAGTACTTC.

The sample holds many counts of this clone. The chain joins TRBV10-3 to TRBJ2-5, with 8 bases identical to TRBD2. CDR3 length: 13 residues. The ends lost 11 bases at V and 4 bases at J; junction bases unmatched: 9. Germline assignment: CDR1 ENHRY and CDR2 SYGVKD. For the CDR3, the DNA is TGTGCCTCCGGGGGGGGCCCCATAGAGACCCAGTACTTC. Residues: CASGGGPIETQYF.

This clone appeared many times. The rearrangement joins TRBV7-8 to TRBJ1-5; TRBD1 matches at 9 bases. CDR1 is SGHVS and CDR2 is FQNEAQ in the germline V gene. J was trimmed by 4 bases and V by 4 bases; bases with no gene match: 11. The CDR3 runs to 17 residues. The CDR3: CASSSSGTGLENQPQHF. CDR3 DNA: TGTGCCAGCAGCTCCTCCGGGACAGGGCTAGAGAATCAGCCCCAGCATTTT.

This clone was found many times. V usage is TRBV9 and J usage is TRBJ1-4; D gene ambiguous. The V gene's germline CDR1 is SGDLS and CDR2 YYNGEE. The V end was cut by 3 bases, the J end by 3 bases, with 9 bases between. This CDR3 is built from 14 residues. The CDR3 protein is CASSARGANEKLFF. The CDR3 region has the DNA TGTGCCAGCAGCGCCCGGGGAGCTAATGAAAAACTGTTTTTT.

This sequence joins TRBV29-1 and TRBJ1-3; a possible D gene is TRBD1 (5 bases). The CDR3 length is 14 residues. V lost 5 bases to trimming and J lost 0 bases, with 11 bases between them. CDR1 is SQVTM, CDR2 ANQGSEA, per germline. CDR3 loop: CSVCTGYSGNTIYF. Written as DNA, the CDR3 is TGCAGCGTTTGTACAGGATACTCTGGAAACACCATATATTTT.

This clone was recorded at least ten times. The chain combines TRBV10-3 with TRBJ2-7; D possibly corresponds to TRBD1 (6 bases). The V gene lost 0 bases and the J gene lost 2 bases, with 14 bases spanning the gap. In germline, CDR1 is ENHRY, CDR2 SYGVKD. The CDR3 loop spans 16 amino acids. The CDR3 region is CAISESGTQRTYEQYF. CDR3 nucleotide sequence: TGTGCCATCAGTGAGTCCGGGACACAACGAACCTACGAGCAGTACTTC.

Sample share makes this clone medium-sized (0.01 to 0.1%). The genes are TRBV4-3 and TRBJ1-1; D unresolved. Germline assignment: CDR1 LGHNA and CDR2 YSLEER. Trimming took 1 base from V and 2 from J, leaving 11 bases between them. The CDR3 covers 15 residues. The CDR3 spells CASSQGRFGNTEAFF. CDR3 DNA sequence: TGCGCCAGCAGCCAAGGGAGGTTTGGAAACACTGAAGCTTTCTTT.

CDR3 sequence: CASSLLDGANTEAFF. The CDR3 nucleotides read TGTGCCAGCAGCTTACTAGACGGCGCGAACACTGAAGCTTTCTTT. The genes are TRBV7-9 and TRBJ1-1; D unclear. V was clipped by 2 bases and J by 1 base, with 11 bases between them. The germline V gene encodes CDR1 SEHNR and CDR2 FQNEAQ (reference sequence). CDR3 length: 15 residues.

This clone was counted many times. The chain uses TRBV9 and TRBJ1-1, with a tentative D call TRBD1 (5 bases). The V end was cut by 0 bases, the J end by 5 bases, with 8 bases between. CDR1 is SGDLS and CDR2 is YYNGEE in the germline V gene. The CDR3 totals 13 residues. CDR3 region: CASSVGGRTEAFF. The CDR3 DNA is TGTGCCAGCAGCGTAGGGGGCAGGACTGAAGCTTTCTTT.

In this sample, this clone turned up many times. The V call is TRBV5-1, the J call TRBJ2-2; D is possibly TRBD2 (6 bases). Germline assignment: CDR1 SGHRS and CDR2 YFSETQ. The CDR3 length is 15 residues. Trimming took off 2 bases at V and 4 bases at J, with 12 bases between the two ends. The CDR3 bases are TGCGCCAGCAGCTTTGGTCTAGCGCCCACCGGGGAGCTGTTTTTT. This encodes CASSFGLAPTGELFF.

This clone occurred many times. The chain recombines TRBV19 with TRBJ2-7; tentative D call: TRBD1 (5 bases). From germline, CDR1 is LNHDA and CDR2 SQIVND (reference sequence). V lost 3 bases and J lost 2, with 17 bases in between. The CDR3 extends over 16 amino acids. The CDR3 region has the DNA TGTGCCAGTAGTATCGCCCAGGGCCAAGGTACCTACGAGCAGTACTTC. Translated: CASSIAQGQGTYEQYF.

This clone was counted between two and nine times. The chain has TRBV19 and TRBJ1-6; TRBD1 agrees at 8 bases. This CDR3 contains 15 residues. Germline loops: CDR1 LNHDA, CDR2 SQIVND (reference sequence). The V gene end was trimmed by 5 bases and the J gene end by 6 bases; junction bases not matched to a gene: 6. CDR3: CASSEGTGGNSPLHF. In DNA form, the CDR3 reads TGTGCCAGTAGTGAAGGGACAGGCGGTAATTCACCCCTCCACTTT.

This clone was picked up many times. This chain uses TRBV5-1 with TRBJ2-5; 10 bases map to TRBD2. This CDR3 is 17 amino acids long. CDR1 is SGHRS and CDR2 is YFSETQ in the germline V gene. The V and J ends lost 4 bases and 1 base, in that order; junction bases with no gene match: 10. The CDR3 DNA follows: TGCGCCAGCAGCGCGCCTGGACTAGCGGAGACCCAAGAGACCCAGTACTTC. This encodes CASSAPGLAETQETQYF.

This sequence joins TRBV6-1 and TRBJ1-1; unclear D gene. The ends were cut back, 6 bases at V and 1 base at J, with 9 bases in the middle. The CDR3 is 13 residues long. From germline, CDR1 is MNHNS and CDR2 SASEGT. The CDR3 protein is CASRRVGNTEAFF. As DNA, the CDR3 is TGTGCCAGCAGGAGGGTGGGGAACACTGAAGCTTTCTTT.

The sample holds a few counts of this clone. The V call is TRBV6-6, the J call TRBJ1-1, with D tentatively TRBD1 (5 bases). The CDR3 covers 15 residues. V lost 6 bases and J 3 bases, leaving 17 bases between the germline ends. The germline CDR1 and CDR2 sequences are MNHNY and SVGAGI (reference sequence). CDR3 in DNA: TGTGCCAGCAGGCCCCTTACAGGTGGTGACACTGAAGCTTTCTTT. This sequence encodes CASRPLTGGDTEAFF.

This clone was counted a few times. CDR3 nucleotide sequence: TGTGCCAGCAGCTTGGGGCTCGGACAGGGGTCCAATCAGCCCCAGCATTTT. Amino acids: CASSLGLGQGSNQPQHF. The genes are TRBV5-6 and TRBJ1-5, with 9 nucleotides matching TRBD1. This CDR3 contains 17 residues. The junction had 7 bases not matched to a gene; V was cut back by 0 bases and J by 3 bases. In germline, CDR1 is SGHDT, CDR2 YYEEEE.

Ten or more counts support this clone. The rearrangement uses TRBV7-2 and TRBJ2-3, with D perhaps matching TRBD2 (5 bases). Germline assignment: CDR1 SGHTA and CDR2 FQGNSA. The CDR3 has 15 amino acids. V shed 5 bases and J shed 1 base, with 13 bases lying between them. The chain's CDR3 is CASSPDGRGTDTQYF. The DNA of the CDR3 is TGTGCCAGCAGCCCTGATGGGCGGGGCACAGATACGCAGTATTTT. Drawing the rest from reference TRBV7-2 and TRBJ2-3, the complete variable domain is GAGVSQSPSNKVTEKGKDVELRCDPISGHTALYWYRQSLGQGLEFLIYFQGNSAPDKSGLPSDRFSAERTGGSVSTLTIQRTQQEDSAVYLCASSPDGRGTDTQYFGPGTRLTVL.

This clone was found a few times. V usage is TRBV19 and J usage is TRBJ2-7; the match to TRBD1 covers 8 bases. Germline loops: CDR1 LNHDA, CDR2 SQIVND (reference sequence). J gave up 2 bases and V 6 bases, and 3 bases lay outside the gene matches. The CDR3 has 13 amino acids. For the CDR3, the DNA is TGTGCCAGTAGACCGGGACAGGCCTACGAGCAGTACTTC. It codes for CASRPGQAYEQYF.

This clone has a count of ten or more. J is TRBJ1-1 and V is TRBV7-2; D is undetermined. V lost 2 bases to trimming and J lost 8 bases, with 12 bases between them. Germline V CDR1 and CDR2: SGHTA, FQGNSA. This CDR3 comprises 13 residues. CDR3: CASSLWSGGEAFF. The CDR3 DNA reads TGTGCCAGCAGCTTATGGTCCGGAGGGGAAGCTTTCTTT.

This clone was observed at least ten times. The chain combines TRBV5-1 with TRBJ2-3; the match to TRBD1 covers 10 bases. This CDR3 comprises 17 residues. J gave up 3 bases and V 0 bases, and 7 bases lay outside the gene matches. Germline assignment: CDR1 SGHRS and CDR2 YFSETQ. This CDR3 reads CASSLEPGGQGTDTQYF. The DNA for the CDR3 is TGCGCCAGCAGCTTGGAACCGGGGGGACAGGGGACAGATACGCAGTATTTT.

This clone appeared many times. The chain links TRBV5-1 to TRBJ1-5; 8 nucleotides align to TRBD1. Germline CDR1 reads SGHRS; CDR2 reads YFSETQ. The CDR3 runs 15 residues. The trim removed 0 bases at V and 9 bases at J, leaving 8 bases unmatched. The CDR3, as DNA: TGCGCCAGCAGCTTGGGAGGACAGGGAGGAGGGCCCCAGCATTTT. It translates to CASSLGGQGGGPQHF.

V usage is TRBV6-5 and J usage is TRBJ1-1, with D possibly being TRBD1 (6 bases). The CDR3 contains 13 residues. Germline values: CDR1 MNHEY, CDR2 SVGAGI. The V end was cut by 2 bases, the J end by 5 bases, with 9 bases between. The CDR3 loop reads CASSYRGGTEAFF. The CDR3 DNA sequence: TGTGCCAGCAGTTACCGAGGGGGAACTGAAGCTTTCTTT.